Included here is one T cell receptor (beta chain) sequence, with context. This record belongs to a study of blood T cell repertoires in COVID-19. Study-wide background: The United States, Italy and Spain supplied acute and convalescent COVID-19 samples. The cDNA or gDNA used as material had been derived from T cells, B-cell-depleted T cells, or PBMCs.

Original analysis: Estimation of nucleated cell counts relied on the amplification of reference gene primers. Sequencing was performed with immunoSEQ multiplex PCR; in TCRdb, only in-frame clones are kept and a portion is missing. The D gene and trimming were derived from the DNA, and the V and J assignments and clone size from that table. The sample records 300,000 to 350,000 clones, around 90% being singletons. This sequence was found in a woman younger than 45 with COVID-19, enrolled during active disease. Specimen: peripheral blood.

As DNA, the CDR3 is TGTGCCAGCTCACCAATCGGAGAGACCCAGTACTTC. Amino acids: CASSPIGETQYF. The J gene is TRBJ2-5, the V gene TRBV18; no clear D. CDR3 length equals 12 residues. Germline values: CDR1 KGHSH, CDR2 LQKENI. Trimming stripped 2 bases from V and 4 bases from J, with 5 bases between.